This TCR beta chain was identified in a study of T cell responses to AZD1222 COVID-19 vaccine. Clones were sequenced by immunoSEQ multiplex PCR, and TCRdb holds only the in-frame ones, with some missing. Here the sample spans roughly 50,000 clones, about nine tenths being singletons. The CDR3 consists of 13 residues. Between the trimmed V and J ends, which lost 3 bases and 4 bases, there was a span of 12 bases. Germline CDR1 DFQATT, CDR2 SNEGSKA (reference sequence). The receptor's source is an adult who received the AZD1222 COVID-19 vaccine. The material sequenced was peripheral blood, taken 28 days after the second AZD1222 dose. The chain links TRBV20-1 to TRBJ1-1; the D gene is possibly TRBD1 (5 bases). The CDR3: CSASYPGTTEAFF. CDR3 in DNA: TGCAGTGCTAGTTATCCGGGGACCACTGAAGCTTTCTTT.